The clone carrying this T cell receptor (beta chain) was seen once. The target antigen is unknown. Time point reported: week 5, during vaccination. The investigators gave 300 ug of mutant IDH1 20-mer peptide in each vaccine dose, together with topical imiquimod. Germline CDR1 MGHRA, CDR2 YSYEKL. Trimming took 3 bases from V and 5 from J; bases not matched to a gene: 11. This CDR3 has 18 amino acids. This entry belongs to a study of a mutant IDH1 vaccine in newly diagnosed glioma. TCRdb's table, derived via immunoSEQ multiplex PCR, lists solely in-frame clones and lacks some. The sample includes about 53,000 clones, roughly 80% of them seen just once.

The V gene is TRBV4-1, the J gene TRBJ2-2, with 11 bases lining up with TRBD2. The material sequenced was PBMCs, taken from a glioma patient whose treatment included an IDH1 peptide vaccine. This sequence originates from a woman between 18 and 30 years old with glioma. Some clones in this sample may be carry-over from other donors' samples. For the CDR3, the DNA is TGCGCCAGCAGCCAGGAACTAGCGGGGGCCGGGGGGACCGGGGAGCTGTTTTTT. Its protein product is CASSQELAGAGGTGELFF.